These T cell receptor beta chains were read from a single sample in a study of T cell changes during pregnancy in multiple sclerosis. Repertoires were generated with immunoSEQ multiplex PCR, while TCRdb's copy carries only in-frame clones and drops some. The data contain roughly 60,000 clones, around 95% of them singletons. This specimen was CD4+ T cells from peripheral blood mononuclear cells, taken before pregnancy. These receptor sequences come from a female donor with multiple sclerosis, enrolled in a pregnancy study. The CDR3 runs from the conserved cysteine through the conserved F or W.

j_call v_call cdr3_aa
TRBJ1-2 TRBV19 CASTGQSLYGYTF
TRBJ1-1 TRBV25-1 CASSEPPGQGNTEAFF
TRBJ2-7 TRBV30 CAQGGSSYEQYF
TRBJ2-5 TRBV18 CASSPRQETQYF
TRBJ1-1 TRBV29-1 CSALLLMNTEAFF
TRBJ2-4 TRBV9 CASSPRTEAKNIQYF
TRBJ2-3 TRBV7-2 CASSQSDTQYF
TRBJ1-5 TRBV13 CASSGQGSQPQHF
TRBJ2-7 TRBV4-3 CASSQELAEHYEQYF
TRBJ1-1 TRBV7-9 CASNKDRGLNTEAFF
TRBJ2-7 TRBV4-1 CASSQDRVPHEQYF
TRBJ2-3 TRBV29-1 CSVERVGQGLGTDTQYF
TRBJ1-6 TRBV6-5 CASSYEGTFGSPLHF
TRBJ1-1 TRBV19 CASSIEGVNTEAFF
TRBJ2-7 TRBV6-5 CASSQRDRGRREQYF